This entry lists 23 T cell receptor beta chains sequenced from one sample in a study of CD8 T cells in ankylosing spondylitis (dated by TCRdb to between 2016 and 2019). Beyond this particular receptor, the publication reports: A TCR beta motif made up of about eight highly homologous amino acid variants appeared to be characteristic of blood from ankylosing spondylitis patients.

Receptor libraries were prepared by 5' RACE. Sequencing relied on an Illumina HiSeq 2500. Through fastp at Q25 and MiXCR, TCRdb rebuilt clones from the public reads, retaining in-frame beta chains. Rows with a matching CDR3 protein are joined into one entry that keeps the most common DNA and genes. The sample includes over 700,000 distinct CDR3 sequences, with 15% to 20% observed a single time. The ten largest account for 19% of the sample. These receptors have no identified antigens. The sample consisted of blood, either unsorted or a sorted T cell fraction (not recorded which). These TCRs come from a male donor with ankylosing spondylitis.

This clonotype was detected only a few times. This sequence joins TRBV24-1 and TRBJ2-1; D perhaps matches TRBD2 (6 bases). Trimming stripped 9 bases from V and 3 bases from J, with 20 bases between. Germline V gives CDR1 KGHDR, CDR2 SFDVKD. The length of the CDR3 is 16 residues. The CDR3 bases are TGTGCCACCCTCCCGTCGACGGGGGATCGCTACAATGAGCAGTTCTTC. Translating gives CATLPSTGDRYNEQFF.

This clonotype has more than one count but fewer than ten. The rearrangement joins TRBV6-6 to TRBJ1-2, with TRBD1 as a possible D gene (6 bases). This CDR3 spans 13 amino acids. From germline, CDR1 is MNHNY and CDR2 SVGAGI (reference sequence). Trimming removed 6 bases from V and 4 bases from J, with 12 bases in between. CDR3 in amino acids: CASRSPDSYGYTF. The CDR3 region has the DNA TGTGCCAGCAGATCCCCGGACAGCTATGGCTACACCTTC.

V and J are TRBV5-6 and TRBJ2-7, with no clear D. The V gene lost 5 bases and the J gene lost 1 base, with 10 bases spanning the gap. The germline CDR1 and CDR2 sequences are SGHDT and YYEEEE. CDR3 length: 13 residues. CDR3 amino acids: CASRFTSSYEQYF. The CDR3 DNA reads as TGTGCCAGCAGATTTACATCTTCCTACGAGCAGTACTTC.

The gene calls are TRBV27 and TRBJ2-1, with D tentatively TRBD2 (6 bases). CDR1 MNHEY and CDR2 SMNVEV come from the germline V gene (reference sequence). This CDR3 comprises 13 residues. V gave up 8 bases and J gave up 4 bases, with 12 bases separating them. CDR3 loop: CASLPGVYNEQFF. CDR3 in DNA: TGTGCCAGCCTCCCGGGGGTTTACAATGAGCAGTTCTTC.

The CDR3 DNA sequence: TGTGCCAGCAGCTTGAGAGGATACCGGGCTAATGAAAAACTGTTTTTT. It encodes CASSLRGYRANEKLFF. V is TRBV11-2 and J is TRBJ1-4; D is unresolved. Germline V lookup: CDR1 SGHAT, CDR2 FQNNGV. Trimming took 3 bases from V and 3 from J, leaving 14 bases between them. The length of the CDR3 is 16 residues.

V is TRBV20-1 and J is TRBJ2-1; tentatively, D is TRBD1 or TRBD2 (6 bases each). This CDR3 region has 15 residues. Germline-derived CDR1 and CDR2 are DFQATT and SNEGSKA (reference sequence). Trimming removed 0 bases from V and 3 bases from J, with 12 bases in between. The CDR3 DNA follows: TGCAGTGCTAGAGATCCCGGGGGACACTACAATGAGCAGTTCTTC. This sequence encodes CSARDPGGHYNEQFF.

This clonotype was seen a few times. The chain is built from TRBV4-1 and TRBJ2-3; 7 bases map to TRBD1. V lost 2 bases and J lost 2; bases outside the gene matches: 7. This CDR3 region has 16 residues. CDR1 is MGHRA and CDR2 is YSYEKL in the germline V gene. The CDR3 region is CASSQRTGGLTDTQYF. DNA for the CDR3: TGCGCCAGCAGCCAAAGGACAGGTGGACTCACAGATACGCAGTATTTT.

V usage is TRBV10-3 and J usage is TRBJ1-2, with D perhaps TRBD1 (6 bases). The germline CDR1 and CDR2 sequences are ENHRY and SYGVKD. This CDR3 contains 17 residues. The V end was cut by 0 bases, the J end by 5 bases, with 19 bases between. CDR3 nucleotide sequence: TGTGCCATCAGTGAGTCCCTATTAACAGGGATGCGGTATGGCTACACCTTC. Protein: CAISESLLTGMRYGYTF.

The chain joins TRBV7-2 to TRBJ1-5; D is unresolved. V lost 5 bases, J lost 0 bases, and 11 bases lay in between. The CDR3 extends over 15 amino acids. Looked up from germline, CDR1 is SGHTA and CDR2 is FQGNSA. As DNA, the CDR3 is TGTGCCAGCAGCAAGGAGGTGGGTAGCAATCAGCCCCAGCATTTT. It is translated as CASSKEVGSNQPQHF. The variable domain in full, with the rest retrieved from reference TRBV7-2 and TRBJ1-5, is GAGVSQSPSNKVTEKGKDVELRCDPISGHTALYWYRQSLGQGLEFLIYFQGNSAPDKSGLPSDRFSAERTGGSVSTLTIQRTQQEDSAVYLCASSKEVGSNQPQHFGDGTRLSIL.

This clonotype was found a few times. The chain couples TRBV12-3 or TRBV12-4 to TRBJ2-7, with 9 bases identical to TRBD1. V trimming: 6 bases; J trimming: 5 bases; junction bases outside the gene matches: 5. The CDR3 is made up of 13 amino acids. The chain's CDR3 is CASRGQGYDEQYF. As DNA, the CDR3 is TGTGCCAGCAGGGGACAGGGTTACGACGAGCAGTACTTC.

V is TRBV5-1 and J is TRBJ1-6, with D unresolved. From germline, CDR1 is SGHRS and CDR2 YFSETQ. The length of the CDR3 is 15 residues. Trimming removed 4 bases at V and 7 bases at J, with 15 bases between. This chain's CDR3 is CASSPREGRNSPLHF. The CDR3 region has the DNA TGCGCCAGCAGCCCAAGGGAAGGTCGCAATTCACCCCTCCACTTT.

The chain is built from TRBV25-1 and TRBJ2-3; the D gene is possibly TRBD2 (6 bases). The CDR3 has 14 amino acids. Germline CDR1 and CDR2: MGHDK and SYGVNS. The V end lost 8 bases, the J end lost 10 bases, and 22 bases lay between the germline ends. The CDR3 DNA reads TGTGCCAGCCAGGTTAGCGGCCCGGCCGAGCCGCAGTATTTT. Its translation: CASQVSGPAEPQYF. The variable domain in full, with the rest retrieved from reference TRBV25-1 and TRBJ2-3, is EADIYQTPRYLVIGTGKKITLECSQTMGHDKMYWYQQDPGMELHLIHYSYGVNSTEKGDLSSESTVSRIRTEHFPLTLESARPSHTSQYLCASQVSGPAEPQYFGPGTRLTVL.

This clonotype has a handful of counts. This sequence joins TRBV9 and TRBJ1-5; D is uncertain. The CDR3 extends over 14 amino acids. CDR1 is SGDLS and CDR2 is YYNGEE in the germline V gene. Trimming left V 3 bases short and J 4 bases short, with 11 bases between. CDR3 in amino acids: CASSATGGNQPQHF. The CDR3 DNA follows: TGTGCCAGCAGCGCGACGGGTGGGAATCAGCCCCAGCATTTT.

This clonotype was seen a handful of times. The V and J genes are TRBV5-5 and TRBJ1-1; D is undetermined. The CDR3 has 15 amino acids. V lost 4 bases to trimming and J lost 3 bases, with 16 bases between them. CDR1 and CDR2 from the germline V gene are SGHKS and YYEKEE (reference sequence). In DNA form, the CDR3 reads TGTGCCAGCAGCCGCGGAGGGATTAGGGACACTGAAGCTTTCTTT. Amino acid sequence: CASSRGGIRDTEAFF.

The chain joins TRBV10-3 to TRBJ2-3, with 11 bases fitting TRBD2. J lost 11 bases, V lost 2 bases, and 9 bases had no gene match. The germline gives CDR1 ENHRY, CDR2 SYGVKD. CDR3 size: 15 residues. CDR3 loop: CAISEETSGSGGQYF. The CDR3, as DNA: TGTGCCATCAGTGAGGAAACTAGCGGGAGTGGGGGGCAGTATTTT.

This clonotype was observed a few times. The CDR3 sequence: CASSLSPAGDGNIQYF. In nucleotides, the CDR3 is TGTGCCAGCAGTTTATCTCCGGCGGGCGACGGGAACATTCAGTACTTC. The V and J genes are TRBV28 and TRBJ2-4; D is possibly TRBD2 (5 bases). The CDR3 length is 16 residues. CDR1 and CDR2 from the germline V gene are MDHEN and SYDVKM. V lost 1 base and J 7 bases, leaving 17 bases between the germline ends.

The chain recombines TRBV25-1 with TRBJ2-7, with a possible D match to TRBD1 (6 bases). The germline V gene has CDR1 MGHDK and CDR2 SYGVNS. This CDR3 is 17 amino acids long. V lost 5 bases and J 0 bases, leaving 20 bases between the germline ends. In DNA form, the CDR3 reads TGTGCCAGCAGTTCGTCGCCAGGGGCCCGGAGCTCCTACGAGCAGTACTTC. Protein sequence: CASSSSPGARSSYEQYF.

The chain joins TRBV6-2 or TRBV6-3 to TRBJ2-5; 11 bases are shared with TRBD2. Looked up from germline, CDR1 is MNHEY and CDR2 is SVGEGT. The CDR3 totals 17 residues. Trimming took 5 bases from V and 2 from J; bases not matched to a gene: 10. The CDR3 region is CASSQGVRLAGQETQYF. Here the CDR3 DNA reads TGTGCCAGCAGTCAAGGGGTGCGACTAGCGGGGCAAGAGACCCAGTACTTC.

This clonotype was seen a handful of times. The chain is built from TRBV13 and TRBJ1-5; the D gene is possibly TRBD1 (6 bases). Germline V gene data show CDR1 as PRHDT and CDR2 as FYEKMQ (reference sequence). Trimming took 5 bases from V and 5 from J, leaving 10 bases between them. The CDR3 is 13 amino acids. The CDR3 DNA follows: TGTGCCAGCAGCCAGGGGAGGGATCAGCCCCAGCATTTT. Its translation: CASSQGRDQPQHF.

This clonotype was seen more than once but under ten times. The chain joins TRBV5-1 to TRBJ2-7; D might be TRBD2 (6 bases). V lost 3 bases, J lost 7 bases, and 20 bases lay in between. The germline V gene has CDR1 SGHRS and CDR2 YFSETQ. The CDR3 spans 15 residues. The CDR3 loop reads CASSWDSRIYGEQYF. The DNA of the CDR3 is TGCGCCAGCAGCTGGGACTCTCGGATTTATGGAGAGCAGTACTTC.

The J gene is TRBJ2-3, the V gene TRBV7-8; D assignment may be TRBD1 or TRBD2 (5 bases each). Germline V gene sequence: CDR1 SGHVS, CDR2 FQNEAQ. Trimming took 2 bases from V and 6 from J, leaving 21 bases between them. CDR3 length equals 17 residues. In DNA form, the CDR3 reads TGTGCCAGCAGCTTACCGACTACTGACAGATTGGATGATACGCAGTATTTT. It encodes CASSLPTTDRLDDTQYF.

The J gene is TRBJ2-7, the V gene TRBV15; 12 bases agree with TRBD2. CDR1 and CDR2 from the germline V gene are LNHNV and YYDKDF (reference sequence). V gave up 1 base and J gave up 2 bases; unmatched junction bases: 0. The CDR3 sequence is 15 residues long. The CDR3 loop is CATSRGTSGAYEQYF. The CDR3 DNA is TGTGCCACCAGCAGAGGGACTAGCGGGGCCTACGAGCAGTACTTC.

The chain couples TRBV20-1 to TRBJ2-1; TRBD2 agrees at 10 bases. Looked up from germline, CDR1 is DFQATT and CDR2 is SNEGSKA (reference sequence). The CDR3 extends over 15 amino acids. Trimming at V came to 5 bases and at J to 10 bases, leaving 14 bases not matched to a gene. This CDR3 reads CSAPGRSGGAGEQFF. In DNA, the CDR3 is TGCAGTGCTCCCGGGAGAAGCGGGGGGGCAGGGGAGCAGTTCTTC.